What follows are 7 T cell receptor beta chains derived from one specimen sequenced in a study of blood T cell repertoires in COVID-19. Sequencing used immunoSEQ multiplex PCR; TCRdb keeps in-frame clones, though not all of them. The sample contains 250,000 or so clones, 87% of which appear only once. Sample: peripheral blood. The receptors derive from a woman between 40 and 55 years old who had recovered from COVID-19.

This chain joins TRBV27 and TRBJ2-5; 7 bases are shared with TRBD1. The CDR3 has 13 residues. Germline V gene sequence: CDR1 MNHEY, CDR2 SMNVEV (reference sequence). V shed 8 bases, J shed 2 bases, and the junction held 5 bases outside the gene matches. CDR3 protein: CASVPGQQETQYF. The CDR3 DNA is TGTGCCAGCGTACCGGGACAGCAAGAGACCCAGTACTTC.

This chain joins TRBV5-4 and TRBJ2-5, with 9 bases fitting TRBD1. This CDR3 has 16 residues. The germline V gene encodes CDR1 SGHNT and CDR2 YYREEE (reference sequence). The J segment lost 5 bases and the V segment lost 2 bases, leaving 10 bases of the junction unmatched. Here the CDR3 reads CASSFLVEDRGETQYF. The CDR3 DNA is TGTGCCAGCAGCTTTCTCGTTGAGGACAGGGGCGAGACCCAGTACTTC. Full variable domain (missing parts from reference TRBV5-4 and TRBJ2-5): ETGVTQSPTHLIKTRGQQVTLRCSSQSGHNTVSWYQQALGQGPQFIFQYYREEENGRGNFPPRFSGLQFPNYSSELNVNALELDDSALYLCASSFLVEDRGETQYFGPGTRLLVL.

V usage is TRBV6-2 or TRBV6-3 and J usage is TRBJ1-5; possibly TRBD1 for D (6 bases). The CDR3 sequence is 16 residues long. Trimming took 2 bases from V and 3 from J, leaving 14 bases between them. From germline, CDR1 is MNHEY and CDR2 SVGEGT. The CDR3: CASSYRPGAFNQPQHF. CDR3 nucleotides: TGTGCCAGCAGTTACAGGCCAGGGGCCTTCAATCAGCCCCAGCATTTT.

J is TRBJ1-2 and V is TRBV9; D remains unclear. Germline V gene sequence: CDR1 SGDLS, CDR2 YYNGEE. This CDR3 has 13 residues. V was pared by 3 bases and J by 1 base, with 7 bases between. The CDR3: CASSGLNNYGYTF. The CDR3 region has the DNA TGTGCCAGCAGCGGACTGAATAACTATGGCTACACCTTC.

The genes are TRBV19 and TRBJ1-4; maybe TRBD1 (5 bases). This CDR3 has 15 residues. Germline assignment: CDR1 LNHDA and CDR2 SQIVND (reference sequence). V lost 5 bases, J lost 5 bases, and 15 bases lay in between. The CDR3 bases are TGTGCCAGTAGTTCCACAGGAGCCTTCAATGAAAAACTGTTTTTT. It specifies CASSSTGAFNEKLFF.

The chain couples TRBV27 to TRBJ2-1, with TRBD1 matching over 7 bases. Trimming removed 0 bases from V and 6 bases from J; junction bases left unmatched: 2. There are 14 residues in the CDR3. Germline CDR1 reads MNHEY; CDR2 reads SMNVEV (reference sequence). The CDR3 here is CASSLSRGFNEQFF. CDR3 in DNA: TGTGCCAGCAGTTTATCCAGGGGGTTCAATGAGCAGTTCTTC.

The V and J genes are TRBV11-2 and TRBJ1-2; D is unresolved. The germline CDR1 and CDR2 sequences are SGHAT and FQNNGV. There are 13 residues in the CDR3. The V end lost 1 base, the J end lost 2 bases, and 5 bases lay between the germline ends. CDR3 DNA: TGTGCCAGCAGCTTAGCCTTCAACTATGGCTACACCTTC. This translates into CASSLAFNYGYTF.